These T cell receptor beta chains were read from a single sample in a study of shared clonotypes between healthy human individuals. Repertoires were generated with immunoSEQ multiplex PCR, while TCRdb's copy carries only in-frame clones and drops some. The repertoire has some 1.1 million clones, around three quarters of them found once; the top ten carry 0.7% to 0.95%. Sequencing was done on a sample of memory CD4+ T cells from PBMCs. These receptors came from a man younger than 35 in good health. Some clones in this sample may be carry-over from other donors' samples. CDR3s leave out the opening cysteine and the closing phenylalanine or tryptophan. Fields, in order: clone size, V gene, CDR3 protein. Clone size, where shown, is once, few, many, or a class for clones that have expanded.

-	TRBV2	ASSGQGEQF
-	TRBV28	ASVTLKGTQY
-	TRBV13	ASSLVGRGSSNQPQH
-	TRBV27	ASSPQGREQF
-	TRBV2	ASSRILAGAVIEQF
-	TRBV28	ASRWTGGSSYGYT
-	TRBV28	ASSSREKLF
-	TRBV30	AWSRTGREKPF
-	TRBV7-3	ASSRTPSPNNEQF
-	TRBV21-1	ASSTIYEQY
-	TRBV11-2	ASSLGAGYEKLF
-	TRBV15	ATSTDGTGSYEQY
few	TRBV5-1	ASILDNPDTGELF
-	TRBV11-3	ASSLDRLNTQY
-	TRBV7-6	ASSLEWTGRPTEAF
many	TRBV7-2	ASSPAGGDEQY
-	TRBV2	ASSGMGGGPYEQY
-	TRBV2	ASSRTSGRVGETQY
-	TRBV7-9	ASSSPNAAGTSYEQY
once	TRBV18	ASSASLTSGTYEQY
-	TRBV5-1	ASRQTGEGETQY
few	TRBV7-2	ASSFPDRSNYGYT
-	TRBV6-1	ASRPVQGAGPEAF